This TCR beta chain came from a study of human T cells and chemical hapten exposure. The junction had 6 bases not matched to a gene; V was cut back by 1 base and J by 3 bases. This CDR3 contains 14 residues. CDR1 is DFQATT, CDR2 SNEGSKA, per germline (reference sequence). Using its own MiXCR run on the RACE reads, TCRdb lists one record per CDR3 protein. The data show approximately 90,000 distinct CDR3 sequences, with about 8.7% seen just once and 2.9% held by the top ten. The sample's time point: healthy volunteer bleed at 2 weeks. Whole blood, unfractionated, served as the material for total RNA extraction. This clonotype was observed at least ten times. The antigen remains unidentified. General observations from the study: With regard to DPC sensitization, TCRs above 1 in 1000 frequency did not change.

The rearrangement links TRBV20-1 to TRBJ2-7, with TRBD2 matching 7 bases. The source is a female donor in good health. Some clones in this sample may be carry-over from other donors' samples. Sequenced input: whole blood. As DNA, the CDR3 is TGCAGTGCTAGAGGGGGAGGGAATATCTACGAGCAGTACTTC. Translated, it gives CSARGGGNIYEQYF.